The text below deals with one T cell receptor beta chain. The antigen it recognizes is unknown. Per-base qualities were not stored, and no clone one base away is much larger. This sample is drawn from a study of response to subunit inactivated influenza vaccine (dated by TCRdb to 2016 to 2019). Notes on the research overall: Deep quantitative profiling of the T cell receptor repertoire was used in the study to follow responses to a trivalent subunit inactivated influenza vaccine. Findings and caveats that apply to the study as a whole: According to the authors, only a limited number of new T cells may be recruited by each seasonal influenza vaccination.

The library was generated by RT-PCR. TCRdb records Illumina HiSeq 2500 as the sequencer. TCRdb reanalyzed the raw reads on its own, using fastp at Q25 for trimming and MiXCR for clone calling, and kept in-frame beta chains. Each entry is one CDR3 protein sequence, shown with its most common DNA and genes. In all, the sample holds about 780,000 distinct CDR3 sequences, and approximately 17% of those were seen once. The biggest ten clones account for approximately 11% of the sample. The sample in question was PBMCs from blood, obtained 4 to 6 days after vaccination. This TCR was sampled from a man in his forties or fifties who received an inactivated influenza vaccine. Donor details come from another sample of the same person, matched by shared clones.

In nucleotides, the sequence is TGCAGTGCTCCCTTCCCCGGCGGGGGTTGGAATGAGCAGTTCTTC. Its protein is CSAPFPGGGWNEQFF. The rearranged segments are TRBV20-1 and TRBJ2-1; 7 of the junction bases match TRBD2. V lost 5 bases and J lost 7 bases, and the count of bases not matched to a germline gene is 14. Spanning cysteine to phenylalanine, the CDR3 consists of 15 amino acids. Of all the DNA, just the CDR3 is kept, 45 bases in frame from base 1. As encoded in the germline V gene (reference sequence), CDR1 is DFQATT while CDR2 is SNEGSKA.